Sequencing of this TCR beta chain was carried out in a study of T cell repertoires in cytomegalovirus infection (dated by TCRdb to about 2019). Study-wide context: Donor HLA type was relevant to the analysis, as public TCR beta signatures indicated carriage of CMV infection together with the matching HLA type.

The sample was run on an Illumina HiSeq 1500. TCRdb trimmed public reads at Q25 via fastp, called clones via MiXCR and kept in-frame beta chains. Entries that share a CDR3 protein sequence are merged under the most common genes and DNA. The sample data list approximately 500,000 distinct CDR3 sequences, and 15% to 20% of these were observed just once. Approximately 24% of the sample is in the top ten clones. This clonotype has ten or more counts. No antigen is known for it. Base quality data are lacking; no much larger clone is found one base away. Results the study describes overall, beyond this receptor: In both this cohort and an independent roughly 400-donor cohort, the cumulative frequency of public TCR beta family members distinguished carriers of CMV infection plus the relevant HLA type. In the ex vivo response, HLA-C-restricted CMV-specific TCR beta clonotypes were dominant, and in two of eight donors the single most frequent clonotype came from this HLA-C-restricted group.

The receptor comes from a human donor in good health (CMV status not recorded). Some clones in this sample may be carry-over from other donors' samples. The sequencing sample was made of CD8+ T cells from PBMCs.

The nucleotides read TGTGCCAGCAGTTTCGGGGGGCCAAGCACAGATACGCAGTATTTT. This translates into CASSFGGPSTDTQYF. Recombination connected TRBV27 to TRBJ2-3; the D gene is perhaps TRBD2, from 7 matching bases. Its CDR3 holds 15 amino acids, cysteine through phenylalanine. Only CDR3 DNA is held: 45 bases, read in frame from base 1. V is pared back by 3 bases and J by 0 bases, with 10 bases lying between the germline termini. Reading the germline V gene (reference sequence) gives CDR1 MNHEY and CDR2 SMNVEV.